These 11 T cell receptor beta chains came from one sample sequenced in a study of vaccination effects on CD4 cells after COVID-19. ViraFEST assay sequencing came after antigen-specific CD4+ T cells were expanded with viral peptide pools. The culture ran for less than 12 days, and then CD4+ T cells were isolated. Of the BNT162b2 and mRNA-1273 vaccines, participants received two doses of one or the other. These receptors lack a known antigen. Assay: immunoSEQ multiplex PCR; the TCRdb copy retains only in-frame clones and omits some. The sample includes about 22,000 clones, 60% to 75% of them seen just once. The specimen was CD4+ T cells from PBMCs cultured with HCoV-NL63 spike peptides, collected after COVID-19 vaccination. The receptors derive from a human donor who received a COVID-19 vaccine.

To note about this clone: Other DNA sequences in this sample translate to the same CDR3. CDR3 nucleotide sequence: TGCGCCAGCAGCTTGGTGTCGGGCGGCTACGAGCAGTACTTC. Protein product: CASSLVSGGYEQYF. The chain has TRBV5-1 and TRBJ2-7, with D unclear. Trimming took 0 bases from V and 3 from J, leaving 10 bases between them. Germline CDR1 and CDR2: SGHRS and YFSETQ. The CDR3 has 14 amino acids. Full variable domain (missing parts from reference TRBV5-1 and TRBJ2-7): KAGVTQTPRYLIKTRGQQVTLSCSPISGHRSVSWYQQTPGQGLQFLFEYFSETQRNKGNFPGRFSGRQFSNSRSEMNVSTLELGDSALYLCASSLVSGGYEQYFGPGTRLTVT.

The chain employs TRBV30 and TRBJ1-5; 7 bases agree with TRBD1. Germline V gene data show CDR1 as GTSNPN and CDR2 as SVGIG (reference sequence). V gave up 1 base and J gave up 3 bases; unmatched junction bases: 6. CDR3 length: 15 amino acids. CDR3 in amino acids: CAWSEGTVLNQPQHF. The CDR3 DNA follows: TGTGCCTGGAGTGAGGGGACAGTCCTCAATCAGCCCCAGCATTTT. Together with reference TRBV30 and TRBJ1-5, the CDR3 gives the full variable domain: SQTIHQWPATLVQPVGSPLSLECTVEGTSNPNLYWYRQAAGRGLQLLFYSVGIGQISSEVPQNLSASRPQDRQFILSSKKLLLSDSGFYLCAWSEGTVLNQPQHFGDGTRLSIL.

The chain has TRBV27 and TRBJ2-2, with D perhaps matching TRBD1 or TRBD2 (5 bases each). V lost 2 bases and J lost 0, with 13 bases in between. This CDR3 comprises 17 residues. The germline CDR1 and CDR2 sequences are MNHEY and SMNVEV (reference sequence). Here the CDR3 DNA reads TGTGCCAGCAGTTTAGTAATGTGGGGACCGAACACCGGGGAGCTGTTTTTT. This encodes CASSLVMWGPNTGELFF.

The J gene is TRBJ1-5, the V gene TRBV5-4; D might be TRBD1 (6 bases). V was cut by 2 bases and J by 1 base, with 10 bases left in between. CDR1 SGHNT and CDR2 YYREEE come from the germline V gene (reference sequence). The CDR3 totals 15 residues. The CDR3 nucleotides are TGTGCCAGCAGCTTTGGGGGACAAAGCAATCAGCCCCAGCATTTT. Protein product: CASSFGGQSNQPQHF.

The chain couples TRBV5-6 to TRBJ1-4; TRBD1 aligns across 9 bases. Germline trimming cut 4 bases from V and 7 bases from J; bases unmatched to any gene: 14. Germline-derived CDR1 and CDR2 are SGHDT and YYEEEE. The CDR3 contains 17 residues. DNA for the CDR3: TGTGCCAGCAGCCCGGTCAAGCCGGGACAGGGTAGTGAAAAACTGTTTTTT. Translating it yields CASSPVKPGQGSEKLFF.

The genes are TRBV5-1 and TRBJ1-4; 7 bases are a match to TRBD1. With 4 bases clipped from V and 8 bases from J, the junction kept 11 bases outside the gene matches. Per germline, CDR1 SGHRS and CDR2 YFSETQ. The length of the CDR3 is 15 residues. The CDR3 sequence is CASSDLQGSREKLFF. The CDR3 DNA reads TGCGCCAGCAGCGATTTACAGGGGAGTCGGGAAAAACTGTTTTTT.

J is TRBJ1-1 and V is TRBV6-2 or TRBV6-3; D unclear. Trimming pared 4 bases from V and 4 bases from J, leaving 13 bases between. CDR3 size: 14 residues. The V gene's germline CDR1 is MNHEY and CDR2 SVGEGT. The CDR3 nucleotides read TGTGCCAGCAGTTCGGGAACCTTAGGCACTGAAGCTTTCTTT. Residues: CASSSGTLGTEAFF.

V and J are TRBV23-1 and TRBJ2-3, with D tentatively TRBD2 (5 bases). TRBV23-1 is treated as an ORF (open reading frame) with a function not yet certain. The V end was cut by 1 base, the J end by 2 bases, with 19 bases between. The CDR3 runs to 18 residues. CDR3 in amino acids: CASSQWTWQAGHTDTQYF. The CDR3 DNA sequence: TGCGCCAGCAGTCAATGGACTTGGCAGGCCGGTCACACAGATACGCAGTATTTT.

V gene TRBV6-5 combines with J gene TRBJ1-1; TRBD1 agrees at 7 bases. From germline, CDR1 is MNHEY and CDR2 SVGAGI. The V gene end was trimmed by 8 bases and the J gene end by 1 base; junction bases not matched to a gene: 10. This CDR3 has 15 amino acids. CDR3 residues: CASSTTGVPNTEAFF. CDR3 nucleotides: TGTGCCAGCTCCACAACAGGGGTCCCGAACACTGAAGCTTTCTTT.

V usage is TRBV2 and J usage is TRBJ2-7; 8 bases line up with TRBD2. CDR1 SNHLY and CDR2 FYNNEI come from the germline V gene. The CDR3 spans 14 residues. The V segment lost 6 bases and the J segment 9 bases; nucleotides outside the gene matches: 13. The CDR3 reads CASSGTGGNWRQYF. The CDR3 DNA follows: TGTGCCAGCAGCGGGACGGGGGGGAATTGGAGGCAGTACTTC.

This chain links TRBV11-3 with TRBJ1-6, with TRBD1 matching over 7 bases. This CDR3 comprises 14 residues. Looked up from germline, CDR1 is SGHNT and CDR2 is YENEEA. Trimming removed 5 bases from V and 9 bases from J; junction bases left unmatched: 7. Here the CDR3 DNA reads TGTGCCAGCAGCCAGGGGGACGTTGGTTCACCCCTCCACTTT. It translates to CASSQGDVGSPLHF.